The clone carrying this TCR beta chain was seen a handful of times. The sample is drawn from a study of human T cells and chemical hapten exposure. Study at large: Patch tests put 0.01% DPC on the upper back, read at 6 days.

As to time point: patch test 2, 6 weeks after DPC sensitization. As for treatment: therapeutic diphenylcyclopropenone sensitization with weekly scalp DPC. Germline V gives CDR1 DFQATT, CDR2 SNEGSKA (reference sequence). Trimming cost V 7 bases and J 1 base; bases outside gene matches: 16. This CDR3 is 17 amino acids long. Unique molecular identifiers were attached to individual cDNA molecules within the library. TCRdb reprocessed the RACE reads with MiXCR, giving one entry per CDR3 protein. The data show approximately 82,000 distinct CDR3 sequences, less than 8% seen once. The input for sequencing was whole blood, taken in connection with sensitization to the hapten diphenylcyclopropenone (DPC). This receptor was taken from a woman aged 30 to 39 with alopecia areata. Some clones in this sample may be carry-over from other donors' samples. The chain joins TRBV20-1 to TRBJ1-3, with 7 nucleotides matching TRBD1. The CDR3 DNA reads TGCAGTGTTCCGGGACTACCTTACAGGGGTTCTGGAAACACCATATATTTT. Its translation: CSVPGLPYRGSGNTIYF.